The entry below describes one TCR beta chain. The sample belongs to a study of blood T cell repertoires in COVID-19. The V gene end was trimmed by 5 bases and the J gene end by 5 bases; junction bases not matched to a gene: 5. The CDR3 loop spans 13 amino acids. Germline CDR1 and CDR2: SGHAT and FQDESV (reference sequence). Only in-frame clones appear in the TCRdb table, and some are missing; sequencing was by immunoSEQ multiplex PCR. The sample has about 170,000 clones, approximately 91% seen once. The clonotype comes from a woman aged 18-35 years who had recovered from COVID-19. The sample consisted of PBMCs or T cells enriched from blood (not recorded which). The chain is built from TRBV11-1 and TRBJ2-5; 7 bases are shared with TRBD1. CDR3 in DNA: TGTGCCAGCAGCCCAGGGGGTGTGGAGACCCAGTACTTC. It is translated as CASSPGGVETQYF. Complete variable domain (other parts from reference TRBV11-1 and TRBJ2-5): EAEVAQSPRYKITEKSQAVAFWCDPISGHATLYWYRQILGQGPELLVQFQDESVVDDSQLPKDRFSAERLKGVDSTLKIQPAELGDSAMYLCASSPGGVETQYFGPGTRLLVL.